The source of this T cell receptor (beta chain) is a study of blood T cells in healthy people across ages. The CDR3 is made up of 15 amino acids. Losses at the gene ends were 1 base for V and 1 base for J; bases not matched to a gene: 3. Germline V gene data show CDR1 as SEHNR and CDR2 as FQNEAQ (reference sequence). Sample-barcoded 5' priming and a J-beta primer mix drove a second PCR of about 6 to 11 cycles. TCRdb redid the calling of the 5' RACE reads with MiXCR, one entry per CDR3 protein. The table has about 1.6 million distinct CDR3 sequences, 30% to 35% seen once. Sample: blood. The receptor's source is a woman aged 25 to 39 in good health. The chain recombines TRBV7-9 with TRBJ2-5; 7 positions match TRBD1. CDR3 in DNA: TGTGCCAGCAGCTTAGACGGGGACAGCCAAGAGACCCAGTACTTC. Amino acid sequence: CASSLDGDSQETQYF.